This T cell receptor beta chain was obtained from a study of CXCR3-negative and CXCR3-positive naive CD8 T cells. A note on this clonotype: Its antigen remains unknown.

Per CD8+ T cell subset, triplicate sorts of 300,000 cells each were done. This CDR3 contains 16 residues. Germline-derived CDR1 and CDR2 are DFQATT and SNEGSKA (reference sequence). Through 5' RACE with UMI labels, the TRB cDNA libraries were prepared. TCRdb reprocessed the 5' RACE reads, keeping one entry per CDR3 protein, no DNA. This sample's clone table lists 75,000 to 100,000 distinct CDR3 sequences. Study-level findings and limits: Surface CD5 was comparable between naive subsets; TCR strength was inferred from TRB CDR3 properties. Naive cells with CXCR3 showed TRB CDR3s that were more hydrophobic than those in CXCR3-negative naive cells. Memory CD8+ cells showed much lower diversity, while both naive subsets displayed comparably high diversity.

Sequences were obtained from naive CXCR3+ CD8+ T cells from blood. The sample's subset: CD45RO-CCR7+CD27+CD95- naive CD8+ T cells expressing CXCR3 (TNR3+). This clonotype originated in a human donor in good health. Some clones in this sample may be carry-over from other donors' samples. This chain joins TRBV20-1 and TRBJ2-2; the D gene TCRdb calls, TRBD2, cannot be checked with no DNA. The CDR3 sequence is CSASEGLAGFTGELFF.